One sample yielded the 25 T cell receptor beta chains listed below, sequenced in a study of identical twins. Each CDR3 protein gets one entry after TCRdb re-called the 5' RACE reads with MiXCR. The table has a few hundred thousand distinct CDR3 sequences, about 12% seen once. The data also belong to a second study, concerning yellow fever vaccine responses in identical twins.

The specimen sequenced was memory (CD45RO+) T cells sorted from blood. The receptors derive from a woman between 18 and 30 years old in good health.

CDR3 DNA: TGTGCCAGCAGTGATCATCCGGGACACTATAGCAATCAGCCCCAGCATTTT. It translates to CASSDHPGHYSNQPQHF. This chain connects TRBV28 to TRBJ1-5, with D perhaps TRBD1 (6 bases). Germline V gene data show CDR1 as MDHEN and CDR2 as SYDVKM. V dropped 5 bases and J dropped 0 bases, with 17 bases sitting between them. The CDR3 extends over 17 amino acids. The variable domain in full, completed from reference TRBV28 and TRBJ1-5, reads DVKVTQSSRYLVKRTGEKVFLECVQDMDHENMFWYRQDPGLGLRLIYFSYDVKMKEKGDIPEGYSVSREKKERFSLILESASTNQTSMYLCASSDHPGHYSNQPQHFGDGTRLSIL.

The chain has TRBV28 and TRBJ2-4, with 7 bases identical to TRBD1. Germline CDR1 reads MDHEN; CDR2 reads SYDVKM. The length of the CDR3 is 13 residues. V lost 6 bases, J lost 6 bases, and 5 bases stayed unmatched. The CDR3 protein is CASSPQGVNIQYF. In nucleotides, the CDR3 is TGTGCCAGCAGCCCCCAGGGGGTAAACATTCAGTACTTC.

The sample holds many counts of this clonotype. The chain employs TRBV27 and TRBJ2-3; 8 nucleotides align to TRBD2. The CDR3 runs 14 residues. The germline gives CDR1 MNHEY, CDR2 SMNVEV (reference sequence). The V gene end was trimmed by 6 bases and the J gene end by 4 bases; junction bases not matched to a gene: 6. CDR3 sequence: CASSPAGVPDTQYF. The DNA for the CDR3 is TGTGCCAGCAGCCCAGCGGGAGTACCAGATACGCAGTATTTT.

This clonotype was observed at least ten times. The CDR3 reads CASRRPGGTGGDNEQFF. The CDR3 nucleotides are TGTGCCAGCAGGCGACCTGGAGGGACAGGAGGAGACAATGAGCAGTTCTTC. The chain joins TRBV28 to TRBJ2-1; 8 nucleotides match TRBD1. The CDR3 covers 17 residues. V dropped 6 bases and J dropped 5; count of bases not matched to a gene: 15. Germline values: CDR1 MDHEN, CDR2 SYDVKM. The variable domain in full, with the rest retrieved from reference TRBV28 and TRBJ2-1, is DVKVTQSSRYLVKRTGEKVFLECVQDMDHENMFWYRQDPGLGLRLIYFSYDVKMKEKGDIPEGYSVSREKKERFSLILESASTNQTSMYLCASRRPGGTGGDNEQFFGPGTRLTVL.

The chain joins TRBV5-6 to TRBJ1-1; D is uncertain. Germline CDR1 reads SGHDT; CDR2 reads YYEEEE. This CDR3 spans 13 amino acids. The V end was cut by 1 base, the J end by 5 bases, with 9 bases between. The CDR3 is CASSLLSGTEAFF. Written as DNA, the CDR3 is TGTGCCAGCAGCTTGTTGTCCGGGACTGAAGCTTTCTTT.

This clonotype was seen a handful of times. This chain links TRBV5-1 with TRBJ2-6; either TRBD1 or TRBD2 may fit D (5 bases each). This CDR3 is 16 amino acids long. Trimming pared 1 base from V and 1 base from J, leaving 9 bases between. CDR1 is SGHRS and CDR2 is YFSETQ in the germline V gene. Here the CDR3 reads CASSLNEGSGANVLTF. CDR3 DNA: TGCGCCAGCAGCTTGAATGAGGGGTCTGGGGCCAACGTCCTGACTTTC.

This clonotype appeared a few times. The rearrangement joins TRBV6-2 or TRBV6-3 to TRBJ1-3; the D gene is possibly TRBD1 (5 bases). The germline CDR1 and CDR2 sequences are MNHEY and SVGEGT. V lost 0 bases and J lost 8, with 17 bases in between. The CDR3 consists of 16 residues. The CDR3 region is CASSYSTLRDEDTIYF. The CDR3 DNA is TGTGCCAGCAGTTACTCGACTCTCAGGGACGAAGACACCATATATTTT.

This clonotype was observed many times. The chain is built from TRBV6-2 or TRBV6-3 and TRBJ2-1; 8 nucleotides match TRBD2. V trimming: 8 bases; J trimming: 6 bases; junction bases outside the gene matches: 9. This CDR3 has 14 residues. The germline V gene encodes CDR1 MNHEY and CDR2 SVGEGT. CDR3 sequence (DNA): TGTGCCAGCGGAGGGACTAGTGAGGGCAATGAGCAGTTCTTC. Translation: CASGGTSEGNEQFF.

This clonotype was seen ten or more times. V is TRBV5-1 and J is TRBJ2-1, with 8 nucleotides matching TRBD2. Germline values: CDR1 SGHRS, CDR2 YFSETQ. V was clipped by 2 bases and J by 4 bases; unmatched bases: 5. The CDR3 consists of 15 residues. CDR3 DNA: TGCGCCAGCAGCTTACGACTAGCGAGTTACAATGAGCAGTTCTTC. Its protein is CASSLRLASYNEQFF.

This clonotype was counted between two and nine times. CDR3 bases: TGTGCCAGCAGCGGAGAGACGTATTCCTACAATGAGCAGTTCTTC. Translating gives CASSGETYSYNEQFF. The chain is built from TRBV6-1 and TRBJ2-1; D unresolved. The germline gives CDR1 MNHNS, CDR2 SASEGT. CDR3 length equals 15 residues. With 6 bases removed from V and 1 base from J, the gap between germline ends came to 13 bases.

This clonotype was seen a few times. The chain employs TRBV5-5 and TRBJ2-1, with a tentative D call TRBD1 (6 bases). Germline CDR1 SGHKS, CDR2 YYEKEE (reference sequence). The CDR3 contains 15 residues. V was shortened by 2 bases and J by 4 bases, with 13 bases between the two germline ends. The CDR3 loop reads CASSFGPTGYNEQFF. As DNA, the CDR3 is TGTGCCAGCAGCTTCGGGCCCACAGGGTACAATGAGCAGTTCTTC.

This clonotype was recorded a few times. J is TRBJ2-7 and V is TRBV4-3; the D call may be TRBD1 or TRBD2 (7 bases each). This CDR3 has 19 amino acids. The germline gives CDR1 LGHNA, CDR2 YSLEER. With 4 bases removed from V and 0 bases from J, the gap between germline ends came to 25 bases. CDR3 nucleotides: TGCGCCAGCAGCCCAGAGGTGGCAGGGGGGGGACTACCCTCCTACGAGCAGTACTTC. This translates into CASSPEVAGGGLPSYEQYF.

This clonotype was counted between two and nine times. V gene TRBV7-2 combines with J gene TRBJ2-2; no reliable D call. The CDR3 is made up of 13 amino acids. V lost 0 bases, J lost 7 bases, and 6 bases lay in between. Looked up from germline, CDR1 is SGHTA and CDR2 is FQGNSA. CDR3 bases: TGTGCCAGCAGCTTAGCACGCGGCGGGGAGCTGTTTTTT. Encoded protein: CASSLARGGELFF.

This clonotype was counted ten times or more. The V and J genes are TRBV2 and TRBJ1-5; 7 bases agree with TRBD1. Per the germline V gene, CDR1 is SNHLY and CDR2 is FYNNEI. The CDR3 sequence is 15 residues long. V was clipped by 7 bases and J by 0 bases; unmatched bases: 6. CDR3 sequence: CASKNRGSSNQPQHF. In nucleotides, the CDR3 is TGTGCCAGCAAAAACAGGGGATCTAGCAATCAGCCCCAGCATTTT.

The V call is TRBV28, the J call TRBJ2-3; D is unresolved. The germline V gene has CDR1 MDHEN and CDR2 SYDVKM. The CDR3 runs to 12 residues. Trimming cost V 5 bases and J 6 bases, with 9 bases left between them. The CDR3 protein is CASSPSWDTQYF. CDR3 coding DNA: TGTGCCAGCAGTCCCTCGTGGGATACGCAGTATTTT.

In this sample, this clonotype turned up a few times. The genes are TRBV6-2 or TRBV6-3 and TRBJ2-2; 14 bases fit TRBD2. The CDR3 spans 14 residues. From germline, CDR1 is MNHEY and CDR2 SVGEGT. J was trimmed by 13 bases and V by 6 bases; bases with no gene match: 7. The chain's CDR3 is CASSPGLAGGALFF. The CDR3 nucleotides read TGTGCCAGCAGCCCCGGACTAGCGGGAGGTGCGCTGTTTTTT.

V gene TRBV20-1 combines with J gene TRBJ2-7; D unresolved. The CDR3 extends over 13 amino acids. Germline V lookup: CDR1 DFQATT, CDR2 SNEGSKA (reference sequence). Trimming stripped 8 bases from V and 0 bases from J, with 14 bases between. CDR3 residues: CSFLPGHSYEQYF. The DNA for the CDR3 is TGCAGTTTCCTGCCGGGTCACTCCTACGAGCAGTACTTC.

The J gene is TRBJ2-7, the V gene TRBV7-6; 7 positions match TRBD2. The CDR3 has 11 amino acids. Germline CDR1 and CDR2: SGHVS and FNYEAQ. The junction had 8 bases not matched to a gene; V was cut back by 6 bases and J by 12 bases. CDR3 region: CASRSGLVWYF. The CDR3 DNA sequence: TGTGCCAGCAGGTCCGGACTAGTGTGGTACTTC.

Concerning this clonotype itself: An end of the junction does not agree with germline; a read error may underlie this. The chain combines TRBV5-4 with TRBJ2-7, with TRBD1 as a possible D gene (5 bases). Germline V gives CDR1 SGHNT, CDR2 YYREEE (reference sequence). The CDR3 runs 13 residues. Here the CDR3 DNA reads TGTGCCAGCAGCTTGCAGGGCTCCCACGAGCAGTACTTC. Its protein is CASSLQGSHEQYF.

This clonotype was seen only a few times. The J gene is TRBJ2-2, the V gene TRBV27; TRBD1 is a possible D gene (6 bases). V was clipped by 5 bases and J by 2 bases, with 12 bases between them. The CDR3 totals 15 residues. Germline-derived CDR1 and CDR2 are MNHEY and SMNVEV (reference sequence). CDR3 amino acids: CASSTLRGNTGELFF. The CDR3 DNA follows: TGTGCCAGCAGTACCCTCAGGGGAAACACCGGGGAGCTGTTTTTT.

This chain joins TRBV3-1 and TRBJ1-2, with TRBD1 matching over 8 bases. Germline assignment: CDR1 LGHDT and CDR2 YNNKEL (reference sequence). The J segment lost 4 bases and the V segment lost 4 bases, leaving 5 bases of the junction unmatched. This CDR3 is built from 14 residues. CDR3 nucleotide sequence: TGTGCCAGCAGCCGGTCGGACAGGGTCTATGGCTACACCTTC. This gives the protein CASSRSDRVYGYTF.

The CDR3 nucleotides read TGTGCCAGCAGCCCGACAGGGGTCTATGAGCAGTTCTTC. This gives the protein CASSPTGVYEQFF. The rearrangement links TRBV3-1 to TRBJ2-1, with 8 bases fitting TRBD1. The CDR3 is made up of 13 amino acids. Germline V gene data show CDR1 as LGHDT and CDR2 as YNNKEL (reference sequence). J gave up 8 bases and V 4 bases, and 4 bases lay outside the gene matches.

J is TRBJ1-1 and V is TRBV2; D might be TRBD1 (6 bases). Trimming took off 8 bases at V and 6 bases at J, with 16 bases between the two ends. The CDR3 sequence is 13 residues long. Germline V lookup: CDR1 SNHLY, CDR2 FYNNEI. CDR3 protein: CASVLWGAPEAFF. The CDR3 DNA reads TGTGCCAGCGTTCTCTGGGGGGCTCCTGAAGCTTTCTTT.

In this sample, this clonotype turned up a few times. The chain's CDR3 is CASSLGLAERTDTQYF. The DNA of the CDR3 is TGTGCCAGCAGCTTAGGCCTAGCGGAGCGCACAGATACGCAGTATTTT. The chain is built from TRBV7-2 and TRBJ2-3; 7 bases are a match to TRBD2. Germline V lookup: CDR1 SGHTA, CDR2 FQGNSA. J was trimmed by 1 base and V by 1 base; bases with no gene match: 5. This CDR3 spans 16 amino acids.

This clonotype was recorded a few times. The chain combines TRBV30 with TRBJ2-2, with D possibly called TRBD1 or TRBD2 (6 bases each). Trimming removed 3 bases from V and 3 bases from J, with 14 bases in between. The CDR3 extends over 15 amino acids. Germline CDR1 reads GTSNPN; CDR2 reads SVGIG (reference sequence). The DNA of the CDR3 is TGTGCCTGGAGCCGACAGGAGGGGGACACCGGGGAGCTGTTTTTT. It encodes CAWSRQEGDTGELFF.